This T cell receptor beta chain was observed in a study of vaccination and CD4 T cells after COVID-19 (dated by TCRdb to 2021 to 2024). The study in broad terms: The convalescent cohort comprised six males and four females, including two Hispanic individuals, seven Caucasians, two Asians and one multiracial person. Participants received two doses of either the Pfizer-BioNTech BNT162b2 vaccine (n=8) or the Moderna mRNA-1273 vaccine (n=2). Post-COVID blood samples were collected from convalescent patients a median of around 100 days after diagnosis, with a range of roughly 30 to 161 days. The time from the second vaccine dose to post-vaccine blood sampling had a median of 72 days and ranged from 14 to 241 days. Overlapping spike peptide pools from SARS-CoV-2 and from the common cold coronaviruses HCoV-NL63, HCoV-OC43 and HCoV-229E were used as culture stimuli. Control cultures used a CEFX viral epitope pool as positive control, an HIV-1 Nef peptide pool as negative control, or no peptide. In 10 COVID-19 convalescent patients and a handful of infection-naive healthy vaccine recipients, the spike-specific CD4+ TCR repertoire before mRNA vaccination was compared with the repertoire after mRNA vaccination. Memory CD4+ T cell crossreactivity between SARS-CoV-2 and common cold coronavirus spike proteins was assessed at the TCR clonotype level in an earlier paper using these donors. Study-wide findings and limitations: Of the vaccine-specific clones in convalescent patients, 304 of 307, or nearly all, reacted only to SARS-CoV-2 spike and did not cross-react with common cold coronaviruses. The number of convalescent patients in the study was relatively small, and the study did not examine early timepoints following natural infection. An increase in the median number of SARS-CoV-2-reactive clonotypes from around 20 after infection to a few dozen after vaccination was observed, but the change was not found to be significant. Among the post-vaccine SARS-CoV-2-reactive clones in convalescent patients, a median around 90% showed up only after vaccination, which suggests vaccine-specific priming.

V is reduced by 7 bases and J by 3 bases, leaving a spacing of 16 bases between them. The CDR3 runs 14 amino acids, cysteine and phenylalanine included. CDR3 DNA only is kept here, 42 bases in frame from base 1. Library prep was done by PCR. TCR sequencing of DNA from cultured CD4+ T cells used the Oncomine TCR Beta short-read assay at the Johns Hopkins FTIC core. The QIAamp micro DNA kit was used to extract genomic DNA from the cultured CD4+ T cells. Oncomine TCR Beta libraries made from cultured CD4+ T cells were pooled using unique dual indexes and sequenced on an Illumina iSeq 100. Per the source publication's procedure: Non-productive sequences were removed, and CDR3s not starting with C, not ending with F or W, or shorter than 7 amino acids were discarded. The MANAFEST web application identified antigen-specific clonotypes by comparing peptide-stimulated wells against reference wells and other culture wells. To be called positive, a clone needed an FDR below 0.05, an odds ratio above 5, and a productive frequency above 0.1% in at least two of three replicate wells. A clonotype was classed as cross-reactive if the clonotype showed significant expansion both in SARS-CoV-2 spike wells and in at least one common cold coronavirus spike condition. CDR3 homology was assessed with Levenshtein distances (stringdist) and unrooted phylogenetic trees (ape) in R version 3.6.1. TCRdb cleaned the public reads at Q25 with fastp, built clones with MiXCR and kept in-frame beta chains. All rows with the same CDR3 protein become a single entry with the most common DNA and genes. TCRdb's processing, not the authors' own work, is the source of the V and J calls. The sample records fewer than 13,000 distinct CDR3 sequences, under 35% of which are singletons. Jointly, the top ten make up approximately 12% of the sample.

The treatment or condition tag for this specimen amounts to: roughly 10-day PBMC culture with coronavirus spike peptide pools or control peptides (ViraFEST assay). CD4+ T cells from unexposed donors were collected before the COVID-19 pandemic (2011-2018). The ViraFEST assay, used in the study, expanded antigen-specific T cells with peptide pools and then identified the expanded clonotypes through TCR sequencing. Around 2 million PBMCs per well were cultured in IMDM with roughly 5.5% human AB serum and approximately 9.1 IU/ml IL-2, plus 10 ug/ml peptide pools. On days 3 and 7, half of the culture medium was replaced with fresh IL-2-containing medium. Once the cells had been in culture for around 10 days, the EasySep CD4+ T cell isolation kit was used to isolate CD4+ T cells by negative selection. Unexposed donor CD4+ T cells were tested for reactivity to SARS-CoV-2 S and N and four common cold coronavirus spike pools, as cell number allowed. PBMCs were separated from whole blood using Ficoll-Paque Plus gradient centrifugation and then either used fresh or cryopreserved at -140C. Triplicate wells were generally used for each culture condition. The leukapheresis product used for the unexposed donors was purchased from a commercial source.

For this clonotype: The specificity of this receptor is unknown. Base qualities are not recorded, but no much larger clone differs from it by a single base.

Here the chain combines TRBV12-3 or TRBV12-4 and TRBJ2-7, with the D gene too uncertain to name. The sequencing input was CD4+ T cells from blood, cultured in vitro. This clonotype was obtained from a human donor in good health. Read as DNA, the sequence is TGTGCCAGCACCAAGGGTGGGTCTGTCTACGAGCAGTACTTC. The translation is CASTKGGSVYEQYF.